This T cell receptor (beta chain) came from a study of T cell repertoires in cytomegalovirus infection. CDR1 and CDR2 from the germline V gene are DFQATT and SNEGSKA (reference sequence). V was pared by 1 base and J by 1 base, with 3 bases of the junction left unmatched. The length of the CDR3 is 16 residues. One entry per CDR3 protein results from TCRdb running MiXCR on the reads. The repertoire holds some 480,000 distinct CDR3 sequences, with about 33% as singletons. For this clonotype: The antigen is not known.

V and J are TRBV20-1 and TRBJ1-4; 10 bases are a match to TRBD1. Sample: cultured PBMCs, taken from culture after CMV antigen stimulation. The origin of this receptor is a human donor in good health (CMV status not recorded). Some clones in this sample may be carry-over from other donors' samples. The CDR3 loop reads CSARGDRGGTNEKLFF. The CDR3, as DNA: TGCAGTGCTAGAGGGGACAGGGGAGGAACTAATGAAAAACTGTTTTTT.